The 26 T cell receptor beta chains below were found in one sample sequenced in a study of STAT3 mutations in large granular lymphocyte leukemia. These TCRs are of unknown antigen specificity. Regarding the study as a whole: Every T-LGLL patient had at least one immunodominant TCRbeta clonotype.

The repertoire was sequenced with immunoSEQ multiplex PCR; TCRdb's copy has only in-frame clones and lacks some. The sample lists some 10,000 clones; 88% were seen once. Sequenced material: peripheral blood mononuclear cells. The receptor source for this set is a man between 60 and 70 years old with T-cell large granular lymphocyte leukemia. Some clones in this sample may be carry-over from other donors' samples.

This clone was found once. This chain links TRBV29-1 with TRBJ1-2; tentative D call: TRBD1 (5 bases). CDR3 length: 16 amino acids. Trimming removed 0 bases from V and 5 bases from J, with 19 bases in between. Germline CDR1 reads SQVTM; CDR2 reads ANQGSEA. CDR3 coding DNA: TGCAGCGTTGAAGATCAGGGCCAGGTCTTTGGATATGGCTACACCTTC. This encodes CSVEDQGQVFGYGYTF.

This clone was detected once. The rearrangement links TRBV10-3 to TRBJ2-7; 15 positions match TRBD2. Germline loops: CDR1 ENHRY, CDR2 SYGVKD. J gave up 5 bases and V 3 bases, and 5 bases lay outside the gene matches. This CDR3 spans 16 amino acids. The CDR3 protein is CAISEGLAGGPDEQYF. Written as DNA, the CDR3 is TGTGCCATCAGTGAAGGACTAGCGGGAGGGCCGGACGAGCAGTACTTC.

V and J are TRBV5-6 and TRBJ2-3; TRBD2 might be the D (5 bases). Germline loops: CDR1 SGHDT, CDR2 YYEEEE. Trimming cost V 4 bases and J 6 bases, with 21 bases left between them. This CDR3 comprises 16 residues. DNA for the CDR3: TGTGCCAGCAGCCCACGGAGAGGTCCTCCGGGGGATACGCAGTATTTT. The encoded protein is CASSPRRGPPGDTQYF. Supplemented by reference TRBV5-6 and TRBJ2-3, the full variable domain reads DAGVTQSPTHLIKTRGQQVTLRCSPKSGHDTVSWYQQALGQGPQFIFQYYEEEERQRGNFPDRFSGHQFPNYSSELNVNALLLGDSALYLCASSPRRGPPGDTQYFGPGTRLTVL.

The sample holds one count of this clone. V gene TRBV30 combines with J gene TRBJ2-5; perhaps TRBD2 as D (5 bases). Germline V gives CDR1 GTSNPN, CDR2 SVGIG (reference sequence). V shed 4 bases and J shed 5 bases, with 11 bases lying between them. This CDR3 region has 12 residues. CDR3: CAWTGSGETQYF. The CDR3 nucleotides read TGTGCCTGGACGGGGAGTGGGGAGACCCAGTACTTC.

This clone was detected once. The chain links TRBV11-2 to TRBJ1-3; D gene ambiguous. Germline loops: CDR1 SGHAT, CDR2 FQNNGV. CDR3 length equals 13 residues. Trimming left V 8 bases short and J 1 base short, with 9 bases between. DNA for the CDR3: TGTGCCAGCGGAATGAGTTCTGGAAACACCATATATTTT. Amino acid sequence: CASGMSSGNTIYF.

The rearrangement links TRBV7-9 to TRBJ2-2, with 7 bases fitting TRBD1. CDR3 length equals 16 residues. Germline CDR1 is SEHNR and CDR2 is FQNEAQ (reference sequence). The J segment lost 1 base and the V segment lost 5 bases, leaving 7 bases of the junction unmatched. CDR3 in DNA: TGTGCCAGCAGCACCGACAGGGCGGGGAACACCGGGGAGCTGTTTTTT. Protein product: CASSTDRAGNTGELFF.

The chain joins TRBV9 to TRBJ2-2, with D possibly TRBD1 on 6 matching bases. There are 15 residues in the CDR3. V was trimmed by 4 bases and J by 0 bases, leaving 10 bases between them. The germline V gene encodes CDR1 SGDLS and CDR2 YYNGEE. The CDR3 DNA is TGTGCCAGCAGCTTCCGGGACACGAACACCGGGGAGCTGTTTTTT. It translates to CASSFRDTNTGELFF.

The chain recombines TRBV5-1 with TRBJ2-1; maybe TRBD1 (6 bases). Trimming removed 4 bases at V and 9 bases at J, with 14 bases between. CDR1 SGHRS and CDR2 YFSETQ come from the germline V gene. The length of the CDR3 is 13 residues. CDR3 nucleotides: TGCGCCAGCAGCATAGACAGGTTTGGTGAGCAGTTCTTC. Protein sequence: CASSIDRFGEQFF.

For the CDR3, the DNA is TGCAGCGTGCGCGGGGGACTAGCGGGAGGGCCAAAGAACAATGAGCAGTTCTTC. This codes for CSVRGGLAGGPKNNEQFF. The chain employs TRBV29-1 and TRBJ2-1; the match to TRBD2 covers 16 bases. Germline V gene sequence: CDR1 SQVTM, CDR2 ANQGSEA. CDR3 size: 18 residues. J gave up 5 bases and V 6 bases, and 13 bases lay outside the gene matches.

The chain carries TRBV28 and TRBJ1-1; D not certain. The CDR3 has 14 residues. The V end was cut by 6 bases, the J end by 6 bases, with 17 bases between. From germline, CDR1 is MDHEN and CDR2 SYDVKM. The CDR3 protein is CASRSGAGVAEAFF. Here the CDR3 DNA reads TGTGCCAGCAGATCGGGAGCTGGGGTGGCTGAAGCTTTCTTT.

The V gene is TRBV7-8, the J gene TRBJ1-3; weak D call: TRBD1 (5 bases). Trimming left V 1 base short and J 4 bases short, with 11 bases between. This CDR3 has 15 residues. Germline V gives CDR1 SGHVS, CDR2 FQNEAQ. DNA of the CDR3: TGTGCCAGCAGCTTAGTGGGGCAGCGCGGAAACACCATATATTTT. Protein sequence: CASSLVGQRGNTIYF.

The chain links TRBV7-9 to TRBJ1-2; 9 bases agree with TRBD1. Unmatched junction bases numbered 6, after V lost 7 bases and J lost 3 bases. The CDR3 is 14 amino acids. Germline V gene sequence: CDR1 SEHNR, CDR2 FQNEAQ (reference sequence). CDR3 region: CASTPGDRDYGYTF. CDR3 nucleotides: TGTGCCAGCACTCCGGGGGACAGGGACTATGGCTACACCTTC.

Judged by abundance, this clone is medium-sized. The chain combines TRBV9 with TRBJ2-2; 7 bases agree with TRBD2. CDR3 length equals 16 residues. V dropped 0 bases and J dropped 1; count of bases not matched to a gene: 3. Germline assignment: CDR1 SGDLS and CDR2 YYNGEE. The CDR3 region has the DNA TGTGCCAGCAGCGTAGCGGGACTAAGGAACACCGGGGAGCTGTTTTTT. This gives the protein CASSVAGLRNTGELFF.

The rearrangement uses TRBV7-9 and TRBJ1-1; 8 bases line up with TRBD1. The CDR3 sequence is 14 residues long. Germline V gives CDR1 SEHNR, CDR2 FQNEAQ (reference sequence). V lost 7 bases to trimming and J lost 5 bases; unmatched junction nucleotides: 9. In DNA form, the CDR3 reads TGTGCCAGCAAACCAGGGGGCGCCTGGACTGAAGCTTTCTTT. It specifies CASKPGGAWTEAFF.

V and J are TRBV7-2 and TRBJ1-6; unclear D gene. Deletions cut 4 bases from V and 13 bases from J, with 11 bases between. The CDR3 loop spans 12 amino acids. The germline V gene has CDR1 SGHTA and CDR2 FQGNSA. The CDR3 nucleotides are TGTGCCAGCAGCTCGAACCTATCGCCCCTCCACTTT. The encoded protein is CASSSNLSPLHF.

The CDR3 loop reads CASEGLGETQYF. CDR3 coding DNA: TGTGCCAGCGAGGGGTTAGGGGAGACCCAGTACTTC. The V call is TRBV7-9, the J call TRBJ2-5; either TRBD1 or TRBD2 may supply D (5 bases each). V lost 8 bases to trimming and J lost 5 bases, with 12 bases between them. CDR3 size: 12 residues. The germline gives CDR1 SEHNR, CDR2 FQNEAQ (reference sequence).

This chain joins TRBV9 and TRBJ1-1, with a tentative D call TRBD1 (5 bases). The CDR3 length is 15 residues. CDR1 SGDLS and CDR2 YYNGEE come from the germline V gene. Trimming stripped 1 base from V and 5 bases from J, with 15 bases between. CDR3 residues: CASSVSPEGRTEAFF. CDR3 DNA sequence: TGTGCCAGCAGCGTATCCCCGGAGGGACGGACTGAAGCTTTCTTT.

This sequence joins TRBV28 and TRBJ1-2, with D hard to call. The V end lost 9 bases, the J end lost 5 bases, and 7 bases lay between the germline ends. The germline CDR1 and CDR2 sequences are MDHEN and SYDVKM. The CDR3 is made up of 10 amino acids. The CDR3 DNA sequence: TGTGCCAGTCAACAATATGGCTACACCTTC. Its protein product is CASQQYGYTF.

V is TRBV7-9 and J is TRBJ1-2; TRBD1 agrees at 7 bases. Germline V CDR1 and CDR2: SEHNR, FQNEAQ (reference sequence). The V gene end was trimmed by 4 bases and the J gene end by 8 bases; junction bases not matched to a gene: 7. This CDR3 is 13 amino acids long. DNA of the CDR3: TGTGCCAGCAGCTCCGGGACAGCGGGAGGCTACACCTTC. Its protein is CASSSGTAGGYTF.

This clone was seen just once. V gene TRBV5-3 combines with J gene TRBJ2-2, with 9 bases matching TRBD2. TRBV5-3 is an open reading frame whose function is uncertain. This CDR3 region has 16 residues. Trimming took 4 bases from V and 6 from J; bases not matched to a gene: 10. CDR3 residues: CARSHFCGREAGELFF. CDR3 sequence (DNA): TGTGCCAGAAGCCATTTTTGCGGGAGGGAGGCCGGGGAGCTGTTTTTT.

The chain couples TRBV5-6 to TRBJ2-7; the D gene is possibly TRBD2 (6 bases). CDR1 SGHDT and CDR2 YYEEEE come from the germline V gene. This CDR3 is built from 14 residues. The V end was cut by 3 bases, the J end by 4 bases, with 14 bases between. The CDR3 here is CASSSTGTEYEQYF. CDR3 in DNA: TGTGCCAGCAGCTCAACCGGGACTGAATACGAGCAGTACTTC.

The J gene is TRBJ2-3, the V gene TRBV7-9; no firm D call. Germline values: CDR1 SEHNR, CDR2 FQNEAQ (reference sequence). Trimming took 1 base from V and 12 from J, leaving 8 bases between them. The CDR3 has 11 amino acids. The CDR3 loop is CASSLVQPQYF. Written as DNA, the CDR3 is TGTGCCAGCAGCTTAGTTCAACCCCAGTATTTT.

The V and J genes are TRBV18 and TRBJ1-5; no clear D gene. Germline V CDR1 and CDR2: KGHSH, LQKENI. The CDR3 is 14 residues long. Trimming removed 4 bases at V and 0 bases at J, with 7 bases between. The chain's CDR3 is CASSQGTSNQPQHF. The DNA of the CDR3 is TGTGCCAGCTCACAGGGCACTAGCAATCAGCCCCAGCATTTT.

V gene TRBV6-6 combines with J gene TRBJ1-1; no definite D call. Germline V gives CDR1 MNHNY, CDR2 SVGAGI (reference sequence). The CDR3 spans 15 residues. V was cut by 2 bases and J by 0 bases, with 10 bases left in between. The CDR3 region has the DNA TGTGCCAGCAGTTACATCCCAGGAGTGAACACTGAAGCTTTCTTT. Its protein product is CASSYIPGVNTEAFF.

The chain couples TRBV4-2 to TRBJ2-7; 7 nucleotides align to TRBD1. The CDR3 extends over 15 amino acids. Germline CDR1 LGHNA, CDR2 YNFKEQ. V shed 1 base and J 2 bases; nucleotides not matched to a gene: 5. DNA for the CDR3: TGTGCCAGCAGCCAAGGAAGTCAGGGGGCCTACGAGCAGTACTTC. It encodes CASSQGSQGAYEQYF.

The chain has TRBV5-1 and TRBJ2-7; D remains ambiguous. Germline V gives CDR1 SGHRS, CDR2 YFSETQ. Trimming removed 1 base from V and 0 bases from J, with 2 bases in between. The length of the CDR3 is 12 residues. This chain's CDR3 is CASSLSSYEQYF. In DNA, the CDR3 is TGCGCCAGCAGCTTGAGCTCCTACGAGCAGTACTTC.